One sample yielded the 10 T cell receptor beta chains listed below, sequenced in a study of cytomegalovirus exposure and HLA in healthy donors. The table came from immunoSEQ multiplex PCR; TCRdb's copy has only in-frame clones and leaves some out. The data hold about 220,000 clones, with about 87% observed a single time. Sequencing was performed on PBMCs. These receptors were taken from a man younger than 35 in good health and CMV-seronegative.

The CDR3 loop reads CACRLAGNTDTQYF. The CDR3 DNA follows: TGTGCCTGTCGACTAGCGGGAAACACAGATACGCAGTATTTT. The V call is TRBV30, the J call TRBJ2-3; 11 positions match TRBD2. CDR1 GTSNPN and CDR2 SVGIG come from the germline V gene (reference sequence). The CDR3 consists of 14 residues. The junction had 4 bases not matched to a gene; V was cut back by 6 bases and J by 2 bases.

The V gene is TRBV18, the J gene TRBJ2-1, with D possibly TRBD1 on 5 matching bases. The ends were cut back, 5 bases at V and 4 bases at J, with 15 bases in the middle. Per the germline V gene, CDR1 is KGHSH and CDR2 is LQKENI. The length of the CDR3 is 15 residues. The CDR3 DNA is TGTGCCAGCTCAGACCCAAAAGGGGCTTACAATGAGCAGTTCTTC. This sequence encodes CASSDPKGAYNEQFF.

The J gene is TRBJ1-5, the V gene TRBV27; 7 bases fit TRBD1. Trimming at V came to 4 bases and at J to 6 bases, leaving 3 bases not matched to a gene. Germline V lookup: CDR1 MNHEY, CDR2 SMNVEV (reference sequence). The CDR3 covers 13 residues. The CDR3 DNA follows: TGTGCCAGCAGTTCGCAGGGGGGTCAGCCCCAGCATTTT. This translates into CASSSQGGQPQHF.

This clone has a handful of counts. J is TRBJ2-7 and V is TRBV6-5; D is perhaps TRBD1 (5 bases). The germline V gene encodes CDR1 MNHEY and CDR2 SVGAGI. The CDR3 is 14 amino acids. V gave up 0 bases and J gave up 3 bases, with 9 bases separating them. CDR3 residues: CASSYSEDSYEQYF. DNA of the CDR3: TGTGCCAGCAGTTACTCGGAAGACAGCTACGAGCAGTACTTC.

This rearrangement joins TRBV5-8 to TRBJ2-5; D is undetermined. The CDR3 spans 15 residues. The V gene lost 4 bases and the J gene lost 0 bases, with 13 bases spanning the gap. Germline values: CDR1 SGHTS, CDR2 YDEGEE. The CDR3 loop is CASSGQHWYQETQYF. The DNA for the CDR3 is TGTGCCAGCAGCGGGCAGCATTGGTACCAAGAGACCCAGTACTTC.

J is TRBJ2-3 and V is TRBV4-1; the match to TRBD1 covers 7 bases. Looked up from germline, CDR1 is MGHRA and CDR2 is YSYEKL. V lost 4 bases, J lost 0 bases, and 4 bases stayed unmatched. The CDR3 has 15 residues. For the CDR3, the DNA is TGCGCCAGCAGCCCTGGACAGGCTAGCACAGATACGCAGTATTTT. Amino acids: CASSPGQASTDTQYF.

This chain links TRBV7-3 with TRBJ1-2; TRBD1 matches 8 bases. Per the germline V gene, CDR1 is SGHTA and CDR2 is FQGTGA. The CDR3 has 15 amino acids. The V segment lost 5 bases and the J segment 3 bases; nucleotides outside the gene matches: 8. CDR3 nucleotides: TGTGCCAGCAGCCTCCAGACAGGGGATGACTATGGCTACACCTTC. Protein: CASSLQTGDDYGYTF.

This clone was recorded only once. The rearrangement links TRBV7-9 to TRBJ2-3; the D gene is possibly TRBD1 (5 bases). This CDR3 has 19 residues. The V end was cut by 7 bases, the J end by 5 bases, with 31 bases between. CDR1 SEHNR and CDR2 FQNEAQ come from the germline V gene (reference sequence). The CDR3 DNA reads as TGTGCCAGCACGGACAACAGTAACCTACGCCGGCTCAGAGAAGATACGCAGTATTTT. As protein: CASTDNSNLRRLREDTQYF.

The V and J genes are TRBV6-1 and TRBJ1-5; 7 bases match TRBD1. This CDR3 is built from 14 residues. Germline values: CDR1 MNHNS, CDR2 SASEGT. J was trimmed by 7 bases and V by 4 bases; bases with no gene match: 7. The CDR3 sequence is CASSAGTVLQPQHF. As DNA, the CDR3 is TGTGCCAGCAGTGCCGGGACAGTTCTGCAGCCCCAGCATTTT.

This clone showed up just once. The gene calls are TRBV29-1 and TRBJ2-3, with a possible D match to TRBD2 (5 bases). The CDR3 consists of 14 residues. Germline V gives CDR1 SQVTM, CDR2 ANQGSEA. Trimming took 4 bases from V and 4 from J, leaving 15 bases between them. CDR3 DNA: TGCAGCGTTGTCGGGTCGGGGAACGCAGATACGCAGTATTTT. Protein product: CSVVGSGNADTQYF.